This TCR beta chain derives from a study of Tregs in tolerant kidney transplant recipients. Whole-study findings and limits: The small number of patients limits these findings pending further validation. In tolerant patients, donor-specific Tregs outgrew total Tregs, suggesting antigen-driven expansion. This study did not directly address biological reproducibility.

Mixed chimerism was transient after nonmyeloablative marrow transplants from related graft donors. Unstimulated regulatory T cells (CD4+CD25+CD127-), CD4+CD25- non-regulatory cells, CD4 and CD8 cells were FACS-sorted from thawed PBMCs. The repertoire was sequenced with immunoSEQ multiplex PCR; TCRdb's copy has only in-frame clones and lacks some. The sample consists of 45,000 to 55,000 clones, 90% to 95% of them appearing once. This CDR3 contains 15 residues. Germline V gene data show CDR1 as LGHNA and CDR2 as YSLEER. V shed 1 base and J shed 9 bases, with 13 bases lying between them. Regarding this clone: Its antigen remains unknown.

This specimen consisted of CD8+ T cells from blood (PBMCs), obtained 24 months after the transplant. The origin of this receptor is a human patient who received a combined kidney and bone marrow transplant. Some T cells may arise from the graft donor. The chain uses TRBV4-3 and TRBJ2-6; perhaps TRBD1 as D (6 bases). CDR3 in DNA: TGCGCCAGCAGCCAAGTAACAGGGAGTGGCAACGTCCTGACTTTC. Its translation: CASSQVTGSGNVLTF.